Shown below are 5 T cell receptor beta chains from a single sample sequenced in a study of human T cells and chemical hapten exposure. Time point meaning: pre-sensitization, week 0. Treatment given: therapeutic diphenylcyclopropenone sensitization with weekly scalp DPC. In TCRdb, the RACE reads were re-called with MiXCR into one record per CDR3 protein. The sample lists around 180,000 distinct CDR3 sequences, around 30% occurring once. The sequences come from whole blood, collected in connection with sensitization to the hapten diphenylcyclopropenone (DPC). Receptors were obtained from a woman aged 25-40 years with alopecia areata. Some clones in this sample may be carry-over from other donors' samples.

The V call is TRBV20-1, the J call TRBJ1-1, with TRBD1 matching 8 bases. Germline CDR1 reads DFQATT; CDR2 reads SNEGSKA (reference sequence). The V and J ends lost 3 bases and 0 bases, in that order; junction bases with no gene match: 6. The length of the CDR3 is 15 residues. In DNA, the CDR3 is TGCAGTGCTAGTCTGGCAGGGGGCCTGAACACTGAAGCTTTCTTT. Translation gives CSASLAGGLNTEAFF.

This clonotype was seen more than once but under ten times. V gene TRBV7-9 combines with J gene TRBJ1-2, with D unclear. Germline loops: CDR1 SEHNR, CDR2 FQNEAQ (reference sequence). The CDR3 totals 13 residues. V lost 4 bases to trimming and J lost 6 bases, with 12 bases between them. The CDR3 DNA reads as TGTGCCAGCAGCTACCACCCGGAGGATGGCTACACCTTC. Translating gives CASSYHPEDGYTF.

This clonotype has just a few counts. As the CDR3 is not closed by the conserved phenylalanine or tryptophan, this likely results from a read error. No DNA is shown, since the ends of the CDR3 on it are uncertain; the CDR3 is the one TCRdb lists. V gene TRBV6-5 combines with J gene TRBJ2-3; the table's D call, TRBD2, was not checked against the DNA. Germline CDR1 and CDR2: MNHEY and SVGAGI. The CDR3 has 9 residues if both end residues are counted. CDR3 loop: CASSSEGTQ.

This clonotype came up a few times. The chain uses TRBV28 and TRBJ2-1, with 7 bases identical to TRBD2. The CDR3 totals 12 residues. Germline assignment: CDR1 MDHEN and CDR2 SYDVKM. V shed 6 bases, J shed 8 bases, and the junction held 4 bases outside the gene matches. CDR3 in DNA: TGTGCCAGCAGGGGCGCGGGGGATGAGCAGTTCTTC. Amino acid sequence: CASRGAGDEQFF.

This clonotype was found a few times. The gene calls are TRBV27 and TRBJ2-5; 12 bases map to TRBD2. The CDR3 is made up of 17 amino acids. CDR1 and CDR2 (germline): MNHEY, SMNVEV (reference sequence). Trimming cost V 2 bases and J 0 bases; bases outside gene matches: 4. CDR3 amino acids: CASSLPTSGGHQETQYF. CDR3 sequence (DNA): TGTGCCAGCAGTTTACCCACTAGCGGGGGGCACCAAGAGACCCAGTACTTC.